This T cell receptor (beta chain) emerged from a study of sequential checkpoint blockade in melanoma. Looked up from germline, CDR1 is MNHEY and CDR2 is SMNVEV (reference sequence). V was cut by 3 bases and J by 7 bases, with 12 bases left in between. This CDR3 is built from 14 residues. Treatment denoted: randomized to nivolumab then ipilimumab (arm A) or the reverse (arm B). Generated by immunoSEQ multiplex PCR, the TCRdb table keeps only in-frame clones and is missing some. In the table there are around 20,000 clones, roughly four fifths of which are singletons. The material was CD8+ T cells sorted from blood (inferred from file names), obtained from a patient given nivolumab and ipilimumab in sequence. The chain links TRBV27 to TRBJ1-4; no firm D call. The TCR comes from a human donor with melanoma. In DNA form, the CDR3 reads TGTGCCAGCAGTTTCAGTGGCCTAGGTGAAAAACTGTTTTTT. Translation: CASSFSGLGEKLFF.